Presented here are 8 T cell receptor beta chains from one specimen sequenced in a study of naive and memory T cell subsets. For these TCRs, the target antigens are not known. Study observations and caveats: Especially in CD8 cells, naive repertoires contained a few larger clonotypes, possibly CD45RA-re-expressing memory cells.

An equimolar mix of two oligonucleotides served as the beta constant-region primer for TRBC1 and TRBC2. Four rounds of PCR amplified the ligated cDNA using nested alpha and beta constant-region primers plus SP2. TCRdb analysed the UMI-ligation and nested PCR reads with MiXCR anew, one entry per CDR3 protein. Among approximately 140,000 distinct CDR3 sequences listed, 15% to 25% were seen once. Sequenced input: naive CD8+ T cells from blood. Receptors originate from a human donor in good health.

This clonotype was seen a few times. The CDR3 protein is CASSLGDVTQYF. The CDR3 coding sequence is TGTGCCAGCAGCCTGGGAGATGTTACGCAGTATTTT. The J gene is TRBJ2-3, the V gene TRBV5-5, with a tentative D call TRBD2 (5 bases). There are 12 residues in the CDR3. Trimming stripped 4 bases from V and 8 bases from J, with 11 bases between. CDR1 SGHKS and CDR2 YYEKEE come from the germline V gene (reference sequence).

V and J are TRBV29-1 and TRBJ2-7, with 8 nucleotides matching TRBD2. Trimming cost V 5 bases and J 0 bases; bases outside gene matches: 9. The CDR3 consists of 15 residues. Germline V gene sequence: CDR1 SQVTM, CDR2 ANQGSEA. CDR3 sequence (DNA): TGCAGCGTTTTTAATGAGCTAGCGGGCTCCTACGAGCAGTACTTC. Protein: CSVFNELAGSYEQYF.

This clonotype was seen more than once but under ten times. The CDR3 sequence is CATSDVTRMDEQFF. The CDR3, as DNA: TGTGCCACCAGTGATGTGACTAGAATGGATGAGCAGTTCTTC. The J gene is TRBJ2-1, the V gene TRBV24-1, with D perhaps TRBD2 (6 bases). Germline V gene sequence: CDR1 KGHDR, CDR2 SFDVKD. The CDR3 has 14 residues. V dropped 3 bases and J dropped 8 bases, with 13 bases sitting between them.

The rearrangement links TRBV5-5 to TRBJ1-1, with a possible D match to TRBD1 (5 bases). V was clipped by 0 bases and J by 2 bases, with 14 bases between them. This CDR3 spans 16 amino acids. From germline, CDR1 is SGHKS and CDR2 YYEKEE (reference sequence). In DNA, the CDR3 is TGTGCCAGCAGCTTGGCCTTGGGGGGGATAAACACTGAAGCTTTCTTT. Protein: CASSLALGGINTEAFF.

This rearrangement joins TRBV20-1 to TRBJ2-3; D not certain. This CDR3 has 14 residues. CDR1 and CDR2 from the germline V gene are DFQATT and SNEGSKA (reference sequence). Trimming cost V 2 bases and J 4 bases, with 13 bases left between them. The DNA for the CDR3 is TGCAGTGCTAGACCCCTAGAAGAGGCAGATACGCAGTATTTT. This sequence encodes CSARPLEEADTQYF.

The V gene is TRBV28, the J gene TRBJ2-1; the match to TRBD2 covers 7 bases. Germline values: CDR1 MDHEN, CDR2 SYDVKM. This CDR3 is 14 amino acids long. Trimming removed 3 bases from V and 7 bases from J; junction bases left unmatched: 6. CDR3 DNA: TGTGCCAGCAGTTTCTGGGGGGGTGTGAATGAGCAGTTCTTC. Protein sequence: CASSFWGGVNEQFF.

V is TRBV24-1 and J is TRBJ2-5, with D tentatively TRBD1 or TRBD2 (5 bases each). V dropped 4 bases and J dropped 3 bases, with 11 bases sitting between them. Germline V lookup: CDR1 KGHDR, CDR2 SFDVKD. This CDR3 comprises 14 residues. Here the CDR3 DNA reads TGTGCCACCAGTGAAACCGGGACCGAAGAGACCCAGTACTTC. Its protein product is CATSETGTEETQYF.

The V and J genes are TRBV12-5 and TRBJ2-1, with D possibly being TRBD2 (6 bases). The CDR3 runs 20 residues. Germline CDR1 and CDR2: LGHNT and FRNRAP. V was clipped by 1 base and J by 2 bases, with 24 bases between them. Written as DNA, the CDR3 is TGTGCTAGTGGTTTGGCCTCCTCCGGGGCGCTTAGCGGAACCTACAATGAGCAGTTCTTC. It codes for CASGLASSGALSGTYNEQFF.